This T cell receptor beta chain is from a study of blood T cell repertoires in COVID-19. Data came from immunoSEQ multiplex PCR; TCRdb stores just in-frame clones and leaves some out. This table holds a few hundred thousand clones, nearly 90% found once. Germline CDR1 is MGHRA and CDR2 is YSYEKL. V lost 0 bases to trimming and J lost 1 base; unmatched junction nucleotides: 5. The CDR3 sequence is 17 residues long. The material sequenced was peripheral blood. The clonotype comes from a woman aged 60-70 years with COVID-19, enrolled during active disease. This sequence joins TRBV4-1 and TRBJ2-3, with 9 positions matching TRBD1. The chain's CDR3 is CASSQDRDRERTDTQYF. The CDR3 region has the DNA TGCGCCAGCAGCCAAGATAGGGACAGGGAGCGCACAGATACGCAGTATTTT.